This TCR beta chain was documented in a study of vaccination and CD4 T cells after COVID-19. Study details: There were two doses of either BNT162b2 or mRNA-1273 vaccine given to participants.

From germline, CDR1 is WSHSY and CDR2 SAAADI. With 5 bases clipped from V and 5 bases from J, the junction kept 6 bases outside the gene matches. The CDR3 is 14 amino acids. TCRdb redid the calling of the PCR reads with MiXCR, one entry per CDR3 protein. This repertoire shows 15,000 to 20,000 distinct CDR3 sequences, 45% to 70% found once; its top ten account for about 1.1%. This clonotype came up a few times. Specimen: CD4+ T cells from blood, collected after SARS-CoV-2 vaccination. The clonotype comes from a human donor who had recovered from COVID-19. J is TRBJ1-1 and V is TRBV10-2, with TRBD1 matching over 9 bases. The CDR3 DNA reads as TGCGCCAGCAGTAGGGGACAGGGAGGGACTGAAGCTTTCTTT. Translation gives CASSRGQGGTEAFF.